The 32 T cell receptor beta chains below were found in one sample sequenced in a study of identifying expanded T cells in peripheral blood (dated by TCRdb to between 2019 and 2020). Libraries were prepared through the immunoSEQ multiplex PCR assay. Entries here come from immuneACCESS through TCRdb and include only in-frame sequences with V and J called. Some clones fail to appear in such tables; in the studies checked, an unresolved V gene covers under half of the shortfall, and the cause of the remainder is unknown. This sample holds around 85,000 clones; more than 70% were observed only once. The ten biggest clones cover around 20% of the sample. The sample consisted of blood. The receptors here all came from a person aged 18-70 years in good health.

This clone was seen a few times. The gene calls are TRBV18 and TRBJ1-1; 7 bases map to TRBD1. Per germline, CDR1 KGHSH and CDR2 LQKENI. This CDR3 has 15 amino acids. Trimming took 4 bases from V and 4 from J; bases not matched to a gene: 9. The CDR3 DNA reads TGTGCCAGCTCACTAGGGGCACCAGGGGGCACTGAAGCTTTCTTT. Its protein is CASSLGAPGGTEAFF.

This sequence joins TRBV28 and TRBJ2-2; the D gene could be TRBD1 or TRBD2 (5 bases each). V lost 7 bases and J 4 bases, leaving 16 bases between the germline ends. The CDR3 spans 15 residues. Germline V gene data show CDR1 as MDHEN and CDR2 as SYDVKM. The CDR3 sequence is CASTGPAIFTGELFF. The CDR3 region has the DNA TGTGCCAGCACGGGGCCCGCGATATTCACCGGGGAGCTGTTTTTT. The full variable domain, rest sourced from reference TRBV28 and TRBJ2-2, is DVKVTQSSRYLVKRTGEKVFLECVQDMDHENMFWYRQDPGLGLRLIYFSYDVKMKEKGDIPEGYSVSREKKERFSLILESASTNQTSMYLCASTGPAIFTGELFFGEGSRLTVL.

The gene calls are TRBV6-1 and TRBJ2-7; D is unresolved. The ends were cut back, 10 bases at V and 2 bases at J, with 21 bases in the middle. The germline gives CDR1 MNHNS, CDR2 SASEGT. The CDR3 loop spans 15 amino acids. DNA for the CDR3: TGTGCCACCGCAGCTGCAAGTCAAGGGCCCTACGAGCAGTACTTC. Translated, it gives CATAAASQGPYEQYF.

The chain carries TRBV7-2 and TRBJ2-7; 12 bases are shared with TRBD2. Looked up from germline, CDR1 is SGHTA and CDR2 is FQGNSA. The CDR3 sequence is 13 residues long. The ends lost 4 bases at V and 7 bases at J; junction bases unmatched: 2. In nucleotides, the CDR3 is TGTGCCAGCAGCTCAGGACTAGCGGGGGAGCAGTACTTC. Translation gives CASSSGLAGEQYF. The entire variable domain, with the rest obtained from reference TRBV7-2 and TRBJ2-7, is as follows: GAGVSQSPSNKVTEKGKDVELRCDPISGHTALYWYRQSLGQGLEFLIYFQGNSAPDKSGLPSDRFSAERTGGSVSTLTIQRTQQEDSAVYLCASSSGLAGEQYFGPGTRLTVT.

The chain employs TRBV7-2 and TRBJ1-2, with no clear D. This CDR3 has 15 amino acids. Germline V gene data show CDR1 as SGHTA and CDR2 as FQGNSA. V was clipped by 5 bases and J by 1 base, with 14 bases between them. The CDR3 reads CASSPPGGSNYGYTF. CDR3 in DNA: TGTGCCAGCAGCCCCCCGGGAGGGAGTAACTATGGCTACACCTTC.

CDR3 amino acids: CAWSTDRDQPQHF. As DNA, the CDR3 is TGTGCCTGGAGTACGGACAGGGATCAGCCCCAGCATTTT. The chain is built from TRBV30 and TRBJ1-5; 8 bases fit TRBD1. V shed 2 bases and J 5 bases; nucleotides not matched to a gene: 2. This CDR3 comprises 13 residues. In germline, CDR1 is GTSNPN, CDR2 SVGIG (reference sequence). Together with reference TRBV30 and TRBJ1-5, the CDR3 gives the full variable domain: SQTIHQWPATLVQPVGSPLSLECTVEGTSNPNLYWYRQAAGRGLQLLFYSVGIGQISSEVPQNLSASRPQDRQFILSSKKLLLSDSGFYLCAWSTDRDQPQHFGDGTRLSIL.

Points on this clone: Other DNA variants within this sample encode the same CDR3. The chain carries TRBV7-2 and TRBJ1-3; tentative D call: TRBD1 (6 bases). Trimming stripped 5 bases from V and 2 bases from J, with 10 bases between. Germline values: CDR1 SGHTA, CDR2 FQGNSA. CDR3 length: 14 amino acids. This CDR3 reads CASSLGGTGNTIYF. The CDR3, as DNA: TGTGCCAGCAGCCTAGGGGGGACTGGAAACACCATATATTTT.

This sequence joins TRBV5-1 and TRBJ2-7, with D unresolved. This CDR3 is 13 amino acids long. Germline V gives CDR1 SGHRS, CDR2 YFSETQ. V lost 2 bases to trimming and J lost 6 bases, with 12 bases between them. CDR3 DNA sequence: TGCGCCAGCAGCTTCTATTTAACTGGCGAGCAGTACTTC. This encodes CASSFYLTGEQYF.

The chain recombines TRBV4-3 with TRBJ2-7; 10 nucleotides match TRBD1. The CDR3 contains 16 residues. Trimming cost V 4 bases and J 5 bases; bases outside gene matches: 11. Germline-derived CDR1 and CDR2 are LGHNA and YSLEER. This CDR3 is CASSLEEDRGNNEQYF. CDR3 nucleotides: TGCGCCAGCAGCCTCGAAGAGGACAGGGGGAACAACGAGCAGTACTTC.

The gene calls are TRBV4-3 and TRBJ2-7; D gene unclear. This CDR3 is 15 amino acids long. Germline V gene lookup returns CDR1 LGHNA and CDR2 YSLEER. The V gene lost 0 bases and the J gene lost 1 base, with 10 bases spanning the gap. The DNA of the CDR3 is TGCGCCAGCAGCCAAGACTATGCTGGTTCCTACGAGCAGTACTTC. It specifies CASSQDYAGSYEQYF.

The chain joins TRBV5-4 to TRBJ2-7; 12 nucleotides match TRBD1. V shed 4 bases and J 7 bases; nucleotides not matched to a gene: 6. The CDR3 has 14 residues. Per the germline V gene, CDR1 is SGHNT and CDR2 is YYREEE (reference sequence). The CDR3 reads CASSLGQGASEQYF. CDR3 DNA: TGTGCCAGCAGCCTGGGACAGGGGGCGAGTGAGCAGTACTTC.

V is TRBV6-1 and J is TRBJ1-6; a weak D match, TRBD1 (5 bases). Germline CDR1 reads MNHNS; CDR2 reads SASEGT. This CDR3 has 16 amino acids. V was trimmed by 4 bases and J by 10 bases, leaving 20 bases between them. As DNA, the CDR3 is TGTGCCAGCAGTGTCTCTGGGTCCCTCGGGGGGTCACCCCTCCACTTT. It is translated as CASSVSGSLGGSPLHF.

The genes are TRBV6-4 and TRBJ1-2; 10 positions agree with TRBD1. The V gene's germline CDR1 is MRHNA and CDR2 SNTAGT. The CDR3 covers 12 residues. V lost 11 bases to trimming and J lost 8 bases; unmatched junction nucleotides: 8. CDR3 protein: CAATGGSVGYTF. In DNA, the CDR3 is TGTGCCGCGACAGGGGGCTCGGTGGGCTACACCTTC.

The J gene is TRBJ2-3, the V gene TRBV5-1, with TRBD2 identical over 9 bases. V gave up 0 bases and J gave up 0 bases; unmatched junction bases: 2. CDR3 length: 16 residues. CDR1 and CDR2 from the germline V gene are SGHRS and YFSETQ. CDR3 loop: CASSLGLAASTDTQYF. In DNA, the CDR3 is TGCGCCAGCAGCTTGGGACTAGCGGCGAGCACAGATACGCAGTATTTT.

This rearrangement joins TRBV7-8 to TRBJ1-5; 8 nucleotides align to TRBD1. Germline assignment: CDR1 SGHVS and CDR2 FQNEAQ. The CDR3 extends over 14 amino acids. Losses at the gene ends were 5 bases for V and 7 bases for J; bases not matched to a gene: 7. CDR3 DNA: TGTGCCAGCAGCCCGGACAGGGCCAGACAGCCCCAGCATTTT. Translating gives CASSPDRARQPQHF.

The CDR3 nucleotides read TGTGCCAGCAGCCAAGAAACGGGACAGACTTACAATGAGCAGTTCTTC. It yields the protein CASSQETGQTYNEQFF. The rearrangement joins TRBV4-2 to TRBJ2-1; 7 bases align to TRBD1. The CDR3 totals 16 residues. In germline, CDR1 is LGHNA, CDR2 YNFKEQ. V gave up 0 bases and J gave up 4 bases; unmatched junction bases: 6.

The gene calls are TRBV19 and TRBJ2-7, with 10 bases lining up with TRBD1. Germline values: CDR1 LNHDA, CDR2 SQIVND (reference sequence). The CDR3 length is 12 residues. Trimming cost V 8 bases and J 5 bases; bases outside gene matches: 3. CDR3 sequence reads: CASLGQGNEQYF. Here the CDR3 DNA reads TGTGCCAGTTTGGGACAGGGGAACGAGCAGTACTTC.

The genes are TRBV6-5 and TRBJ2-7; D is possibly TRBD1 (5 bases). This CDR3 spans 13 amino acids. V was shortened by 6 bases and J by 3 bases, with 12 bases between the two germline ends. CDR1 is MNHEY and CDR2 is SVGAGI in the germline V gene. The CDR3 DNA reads TGTGCCAGCAGCCCCGACAGTTTCTACGAGCAGTACTTC. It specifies CASSPDSFYEQYF.

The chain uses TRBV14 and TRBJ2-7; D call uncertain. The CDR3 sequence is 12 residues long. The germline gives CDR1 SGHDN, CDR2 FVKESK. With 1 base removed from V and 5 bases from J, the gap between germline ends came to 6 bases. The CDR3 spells CASSQAPNEQYF. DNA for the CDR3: TGTGCCAGCAGCCAAGCTCCCAACGAGCAGTACTTC.

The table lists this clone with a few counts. CDR3 nucleotide sequence: TGTGCCAGCAGTGAAAGTGTGGGGGATCAGCCCCAGCATTTT. This codes for CASSESVGDQPQHF. The chain is built from TRBV2 and TRBJ1-5, with a tentative D call TRBD1 (5 bases). The CDR3 extends over 14 amino acids. V lost 2 bases and J lost 5, with 10 bases in between. The germline gives CDR1 SNHLY, CDR2 FYNNEI.

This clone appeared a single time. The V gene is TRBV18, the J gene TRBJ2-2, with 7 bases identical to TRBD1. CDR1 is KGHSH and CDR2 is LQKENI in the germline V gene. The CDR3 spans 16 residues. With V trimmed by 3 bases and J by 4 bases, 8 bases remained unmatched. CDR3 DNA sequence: TGTGCCAGCTCACCTTCACAGACAGGGTTCACCGGGGAGCTGTTTTTT. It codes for CASSPSQTGFTGELFF.

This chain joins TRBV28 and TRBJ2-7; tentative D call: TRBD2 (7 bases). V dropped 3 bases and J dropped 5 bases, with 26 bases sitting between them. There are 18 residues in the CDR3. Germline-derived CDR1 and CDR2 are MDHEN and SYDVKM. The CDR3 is CASSFPLGGRGDLDEQYF. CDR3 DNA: TGTGCCAGCAGTTTTCCTCTGGGGGGCCGGGGGGATCTCGACGAGCAGTACTTC.

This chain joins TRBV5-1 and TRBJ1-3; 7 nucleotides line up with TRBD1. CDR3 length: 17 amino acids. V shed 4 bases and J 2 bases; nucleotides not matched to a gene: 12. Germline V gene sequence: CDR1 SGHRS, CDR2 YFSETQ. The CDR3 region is CASSRSTGTAPGNTIYF. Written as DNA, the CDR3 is TGCGCCAGCAGCCGATCGACAGGGACCGCCCCTGGAAACACCATATATTTT.

CDR3 residues: CASSPRGTNTGELFF. In nucleotides, the CDR3 is TGTGCCAGCAGTCCCCGGGGTACGAACACCGGGGAGCTGTTTTTT. V gene TRBV6-1 combines with J gene TRBJ2-2; a possible D gene is TRBD2 (5 bases). Trimming removed 5 bases from V and 0 bases from J, with 10 bases in between. CDR1 and CDR2 (germline): MNHNS, SASEGT. The CDR3 has 15 amino acids.

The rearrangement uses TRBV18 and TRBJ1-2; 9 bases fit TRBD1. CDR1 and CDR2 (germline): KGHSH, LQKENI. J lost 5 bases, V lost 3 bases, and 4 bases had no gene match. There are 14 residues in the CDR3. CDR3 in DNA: TGTGCCAGCTCACCTCCACAGGGGGCTTATGGCTACACCTTC. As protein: CASSPPQGAYGYTF. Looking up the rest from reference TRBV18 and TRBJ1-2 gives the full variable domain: NAGVMQNPRHLVRRRGQEARLRCSPMKGHSHVYWYRQLPEEGLKFMVYLQKENIIDESGMPKERFSAEFPKEGPSILRIQQVVRGDSAAYFCASSPPQGAYGYTFGSGTRLTVV.

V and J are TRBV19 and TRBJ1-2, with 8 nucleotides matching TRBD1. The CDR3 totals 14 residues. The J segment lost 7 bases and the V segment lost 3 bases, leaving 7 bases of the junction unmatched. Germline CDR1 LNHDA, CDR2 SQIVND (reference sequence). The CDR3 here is CASSIKQGAGGYTF. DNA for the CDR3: TGTGCCAGTAGTATTAAGCAGGGGGCCGGTGGCTACACCTTC. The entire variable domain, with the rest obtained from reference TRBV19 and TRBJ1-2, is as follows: DGGITQSPKYLFRKEGQNVTLSCEQNLNHDAMYWYRQDPGQGLRLIYYSQIVNDFQKGDIAEGYSVSREKKESFPLTVTSAQKNPTAFYLCASSIKQGAGGYTFGSGTRLTVV.

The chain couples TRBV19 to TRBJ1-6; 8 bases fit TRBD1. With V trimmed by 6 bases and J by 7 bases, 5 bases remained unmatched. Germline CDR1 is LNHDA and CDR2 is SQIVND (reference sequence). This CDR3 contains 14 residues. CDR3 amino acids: CASRQQGVNSPLHF. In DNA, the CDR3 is TGTGCCAGTAGACAACAGGGGGTGAATTCACCCCTCCACTTT.

In nucleotides, the CDR3 is TGTGCCAGCAGACCATTAGACGCAACTAATGAAAAACTGTTTTTT. This encodes CASRPLDATNEKLFF. The rearrangement uses TRBV5-6 and TRBJ1-4; no clear D gene. Germline CDR1 is SGHDT and CDR2 is YYEEEE. There are 15 residues in the CDR3. V was pared by 5 bases and J by 0 bases, with 11 bases between.

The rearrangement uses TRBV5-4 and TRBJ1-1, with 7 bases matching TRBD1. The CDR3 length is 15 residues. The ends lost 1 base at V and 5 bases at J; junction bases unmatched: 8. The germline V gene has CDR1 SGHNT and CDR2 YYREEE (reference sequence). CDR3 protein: CASSLSGQARTEAFF. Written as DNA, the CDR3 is TGTGCCAGCAGCTTGTCTGGACAGGCGCGAACTGAAGCTTTCTTT.

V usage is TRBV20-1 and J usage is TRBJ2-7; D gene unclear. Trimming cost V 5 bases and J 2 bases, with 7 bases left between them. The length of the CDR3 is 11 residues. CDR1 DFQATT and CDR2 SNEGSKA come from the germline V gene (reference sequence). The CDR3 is CSAPWAYEQYF. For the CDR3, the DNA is TGCAGTGCTCCCTGGGCCTACGAGCAGTACTTC.

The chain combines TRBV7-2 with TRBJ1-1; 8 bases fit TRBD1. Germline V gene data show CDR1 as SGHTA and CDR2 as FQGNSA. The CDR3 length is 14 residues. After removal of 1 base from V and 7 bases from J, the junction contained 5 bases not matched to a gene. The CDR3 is CASSLVVQGGEAFF. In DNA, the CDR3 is TGTGCCAGCAGCTTAGTTGTACAGGGGGGTGAAGCTTTCTTT.

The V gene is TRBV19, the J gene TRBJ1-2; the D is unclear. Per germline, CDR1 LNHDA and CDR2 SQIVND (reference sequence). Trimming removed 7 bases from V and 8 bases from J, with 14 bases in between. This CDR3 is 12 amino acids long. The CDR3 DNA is TGTGCCAGTACCAGGAGGATGGAGGGCTACACCTTC. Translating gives CASTRRMEGYTF.